The present T cell receptor beta chain was sequenced within a study of lymphopenia after photon versus proton radiotherapy. Whole-study results and caveats: Authors raise, but do not show, better survival with proton therapy. Relative stability marked proton patients; photon patients lost diversity and naive cells. After the lymphocyte nadir, photon-treated repertoires showed oligoclonal expansion, especially of CD8+ Temra cells.

Method: immunoSEQ multiplex PCR; TCRdb's copy keeps in-frame clones and lacks some. The table records tens of thousands of clones, around nine tenths of them present only once. The CDR3 extends over 20 amino acids. V gave up 5 bases and J gave up 2 bases; unmatched junction bases: 20. Germline CDR1 and CDR2: MDHEN and SYDVKM. This clone came up a few times. Its target is unknown. The chain joins TRBV28 to TRBJ1-3, with TRBD1 matching over 8 bases. The sample in question was peripheral blood, obtained from a patient treated with proton-based radiotherapy. The sequence was collected from a woman aged 60-75 years with cholangiocarcinoma. Some clones in this sample may be carry-over from other donors' samples. CDR3 sequence: CASSGSKTGDLTDAGNTIYF. The DNA of the CDR3 is TGTGCCAGCAGTGGGTCAAAGACAGGGGACTTAACTGATGCTGGAAACACCATATATTTT.